Included here is one T cell receptor (beta chain) sequence, with context. This sample is part of a study of control samples from healthy donors and cancer patients. The CDR3 consists of 15 residues. The J segment lost 2 bases and the V segment lost 6 bases, leaving 7 bases of the junction unmatched. The V gene's germline CDR1 is LNHNV and CDR2 YYDKDF (reference sequence). Some clones are missing from TCRdb's copy, which holds only in-frame ones; the method was immunoSEQ multiplex PCR. The table records 170,000 or so clones, 90% to 95% of them present only once. The TCR comes from a woman younger than 35 in good health. Sequenced: blood. The chain couples TRBV15 to TRBJ2-3; 8 bases line up with TRBD2. In nucleotides, the CDR3 is TGTGCCACCAGATTAGCGGGGCTAAACACAGATACGCAGTATTTT. Its protein is CATRLAGLNTDTQYF.